This T cell receptor (beta chain) derives from a study of regulatory T cells in long-lasting Graves disease. For this clonotype: Its antigen is currently unknown. A single base separates this from a much larger clone, so it may be a read error.

Combining iRepertoire HTBI primers with Arm-PCR of CDR3 regions, the authors built TCR beta libraries. Each CDR3 protein is one row after TCRdb ran MiXCR on the multiplex PCR reads. Among 300,000 to 500,000 distinct CDR3 sequences listed, more than 20% were seen once. Study-wide findings and caveats: Persistent cases favored TRBV28, TRBJ1-2 and TRBJ2-5.

Germline lookup yields CDR1 SGHAT and CDR2 FQNNGV. The CDR3 sequence is 13 residues long. Documented time point: persistent/refractory GD, antithyroid drugs over 5 years with positive TRAb. TCR sequences were obtained from RNA taken from PBMCs. The patients were enrolled through endocrinology in Xi'an, China. The receptor was isolated from a female donor with Graves disease. Sequenced material: peripheral blood mononuclear cells (PBMCs), taken when the disease was refractory, from a patient treated with antithyroid drugs. The chain couples TRBV11-2 to TRBJ1-1; 8 nucleotides agree with TRBD1. This CDR3 is CASSGLKQGEACF. The DNA of the CDR3 is TGTGCCAGCAGCGGACTCAAACAGGGGGAAGCTTGCTTT. Combining the CDR3 with reference TRBV11-2 and TRBJ1-1 gives the whole variable domain EAGVAQSPRYKIIEKRQSVAFWCNPISGHATLYWYQQILGQGPKLLIQFQNNGVVDDSQLPKDRFSAERLKGVDSTLKIQPAKLEDSAVYLCASSGLKQGEACFGQGTRLTVV.